These 8 T cell receptor beta chains originate from one sample sequenced in a study of blood T cell repertoires in COVID-19. Repertoires were generated with immunoSEQ multiplex PCR, while TCRdb's copy carries only in-frame clones and drops some. This table has 250,000 to 300,000 clones, approximately 91% appearing once. Sequencing was carried out using PBMCs or T cells enriched from blood (not recorded which). Every receptor here comes from a woman aged 40 to 50 with acute COVID-19.

This chain uses TRBV6-5 with TRBJ1-1, with D perhaps matching TRBD1 (6 bases). The germline V gene has CDR1 MNHEY and CDR2 SVGAGI. Trimming stripped 5 bases from V and 3 bases from J, with 16 bases between. CDR3 length: 15 amino acids. Here the CDR3 reads CASSPTGTFYTEAFF. The CDR3 DNA reads TGTGCCAGCAGTCCTACCGGGACATTCTACACTGAAGCTTTCTTT.

The gene calls are TRBV12-3 or TRBV12-4 and TRBJ1-5; maybe TRBD1 (5 bases). Trimming took 6 bases from V and 4 from J, leaving 10 bases between them. The CDR3 length is 13 residues. DNA of the CDR3: TGTGCCAGCAGCCCTGACAGAAATCAGCCCCAGCATTTT. This sequence encodes CASSPDRNQPQHF.

This clone was detected only a few times. The rearrangement uses TRBV4-3 and TRBJ2-1; 10 bases are a match to TRBD2. This CDR3 has 16 residues. Per germline, CDR1 LGHNA and CDR2 YSLEER. With 2 bases clipped from V and 8 bases from J, the junction kept 9 bases outside the gene matches. The CDR3, as DNA: TGCGCCAGCAGCCAATGGGGGACTAGCGATCAGGATGAGCAGTTCTTC. Translated: CASSQWGTSDQDEQFF.

The chain employs TRBV4-2 and TRBJ1-5; TRBD1 matches at 7 bases. Trimming took 0 bases from V and 2 from J; bases not matched to a gene: 10. CDR3 length: 18 residues. In germline, CDR1 is LGHNA, CDR2 YNFKEQ. The DNA of the CDR3 is TGTGCCAGCAGCCAAGAAGTCGGACAGGCGTCGGGCAATCAGCCCCAGCATTTT. This sequence encodes CASSQEVGQASGNQPQHF.

This clone is a singleton in its sample. The V gene is TRBV3-1 (or the pseudogene TRBV3-2), the J gene TRBJ1-2; the match to TRBD1 covers 7 bases. Germline V gene sequence: CDR1 LGHDT, CDR2 YNNKEL (reference sequence). The V segment lost 2 bases and the J segment 7 bases; nucleotides outside the gene matches: 10. CDR3 length: 15 amino acids. The CDR3 nucleotides read TGTGCCAGCAGCCAAAACCCGGGACAGTCGGTTGGCTACACCTTC. Translating it yields CASSQNPGQSVGYTF.

The rearrangement uses TRBV12-3 or TRBV12-4 and TRBJ2-3; D is unresolved. This CDR3 has 12 amino acids. Trimming cost V 2 bases and J 11 bases, with 11 bases left between them. CDR3 residues: CASSLIETEQYF. DNA of the CDR3: TGTGCCAGCAGTTTAATCGAAACAGAGCAGTATTTT.

The J gene is TRBJ1-1, the V gene TRBV6-5; 7 nucleotides align to TRBD1. CDR3 size: 13 residues. V was pared by 5 bases and J by 5 bases, with 5 bases of the junction left unmatched. Per the germline V gene, CDR1 is MNHEY and CDR2 is SVGAGI. The CDR3 protein is CASSLRQGTEAFF. CDR3 coding DNA: TGTGCCAGCAGTCTCCGACAGGGTACTGAAGCTTTCTTT.

The V gene is TRBV5-1, the J gene TRBJ1-1; TRBD1 might be the D (6 bases). CDR3 size: 12 residues. CDR1 SGHRS and CDR2 YFSETQ come from the germline V gene. V lost 0 bases and J 7 bases, leaving 7 bases between the germline ends. The CDR3 here is CASSLVQGEAFF. The CDR3 DNA is TGCGCCAGCAGCTTGGTACAGGGTGAAGCTTTCTTT.